This T cell receptor (beta chain) was found in a study of T-cell reconstitution after alpha-beta-depleted transplantation in children. This clonotype was recorded a few times. The V end was cut by 3 bases, the J end by 4 bases, with 22 bases between. CDR3 length: 17 residues. Germline V gives CDR1 SGHTA, CDR2 FQGNSA. Unique molecular identifiers were used in preparing the TCRbeta library. TCRdb re-derived calls from the PCR reads in MiXCR, one entry per CDR3 protein. The table has some 600,000 distinct CDR3 sequences, roughly 17% seen once. This material consisted of PBMCs from the stem cell graft donor, taken from the stem cell graft. This receptor was taken from a human donor who donated a stem cell graft to a child with acute myeloid leukemia. V usage is TRBV7-2 and J usage is TRBJ2-7, with D perhaps matching TRBD1 (6 bases). The CDR3 nucleotides read TGTGCCAGCAGCTTTAAGACAGGAGACTTTTCGATATACGAGCAGTACTTC. This codes for CASSFKTGDFSIYEQYF.